Listed here is a single TCR beta chain. The sample originates from a study of T cell repertoires in cytomegalovirus infection. About the study: An indication of both CMV infection and matching HLA type came from public TCR beta signatures.

The J segment lost 4 bases and the V segment lost 3 bases, leaving 4 bases of the junction unmatched. This CDR3 spans 15 amino acids. Per the germline V gene, CDR1 is SGHTA and CDR2 is FQGNSA. MiXCR, run by TCRdb on the reads, gives a single entry per CDR3 protein. The sample contains around 630,000 distinct CDR3 sequences, roughly 26% of which appear only once. The receptor's source is a human donor in good health (CMV status not recorded). Some clones in this sample may be carry-over from other donors' samples. This chain links TRBV7-2 with TRBJ1-2; the match to TRBD1 covers 11 bases. Material for sequencing was CD8+ T cells from PBMCs. Written as DNA, the CDR3 is TGTGCCAGCAGCTTTGGGACAGGGGGGGGCTATGGCTACACCTTC. This gives the protein CASSFGTGGGYGYTF.